The entry that follows covers one T cell receptor beta chain sequence. This specimen belongs to a study of CD8 T cells in ankylosing spondylitis. MiXCR was run by TCRdb on the 5' RACE reads, yielding one entry per CDR3 protein. The table includes 200,000 to 250,000 distinct CDR3 sequences, roughly 24% detected once. This CDR3 spans 15 amino acids. Germline values: CDR1 SGDLS, CDR2 YYNGEE. Trimming removed 4 bases at V and 8 bases at J, with 20 bases between. The chain uses TRBV9 and TRBJ2-3; D unresolved. The sample was blood, either unsorted or a sorted T cell fraction (not recorded which). This TCR was sampled from a male donor with ankylosing spondylitis or in good health (not recorded which). The CDR3 spells CASSPLGTTIGTQYF. The CDR3 nucleotides read TGTGCCAGCAGCCCCCTCGGTACGACGATAGGTACGCAGTATTTT.